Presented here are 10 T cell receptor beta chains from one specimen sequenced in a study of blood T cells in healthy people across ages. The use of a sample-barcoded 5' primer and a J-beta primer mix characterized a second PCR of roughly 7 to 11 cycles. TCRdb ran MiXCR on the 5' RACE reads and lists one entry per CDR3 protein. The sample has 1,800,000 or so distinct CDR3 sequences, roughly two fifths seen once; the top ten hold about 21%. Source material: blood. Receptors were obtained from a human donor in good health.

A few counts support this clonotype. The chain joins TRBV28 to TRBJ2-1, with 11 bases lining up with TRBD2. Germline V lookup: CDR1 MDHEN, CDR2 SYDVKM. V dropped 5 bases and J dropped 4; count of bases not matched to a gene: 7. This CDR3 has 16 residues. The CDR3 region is CASSQLAGAFYNEQFF. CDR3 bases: TGTGCCAGCAGTCAACTAGCGGGGGCCTTTTACAATGAGCAGTTCTTC.

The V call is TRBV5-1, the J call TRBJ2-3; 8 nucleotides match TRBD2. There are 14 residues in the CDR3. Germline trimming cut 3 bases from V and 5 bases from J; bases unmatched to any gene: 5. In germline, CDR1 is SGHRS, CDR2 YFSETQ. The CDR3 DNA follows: TGCGCCAGCAGCTCTGGACTAGCTTTAGATACGCAGTATTTT. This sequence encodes CASSSGLALDTQYF.

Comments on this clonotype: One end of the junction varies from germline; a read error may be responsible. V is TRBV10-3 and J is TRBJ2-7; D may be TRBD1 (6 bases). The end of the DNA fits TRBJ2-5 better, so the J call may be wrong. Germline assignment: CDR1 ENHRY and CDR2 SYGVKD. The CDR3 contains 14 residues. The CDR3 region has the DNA TGTGCCATCAGGGAGTCGCCAGGGGAGAAGACCCAGTACTTC. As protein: CAIRESPGEKTQYF.

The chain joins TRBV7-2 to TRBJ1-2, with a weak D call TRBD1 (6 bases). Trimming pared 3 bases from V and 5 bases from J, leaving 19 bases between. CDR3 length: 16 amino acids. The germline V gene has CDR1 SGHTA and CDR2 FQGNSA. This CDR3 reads CASSFEGGLRSYGYTF. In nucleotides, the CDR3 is TGTGCCAGCAGCTTCGAGGGGGGACTGAGGTCATATGGCTACACCTTC.

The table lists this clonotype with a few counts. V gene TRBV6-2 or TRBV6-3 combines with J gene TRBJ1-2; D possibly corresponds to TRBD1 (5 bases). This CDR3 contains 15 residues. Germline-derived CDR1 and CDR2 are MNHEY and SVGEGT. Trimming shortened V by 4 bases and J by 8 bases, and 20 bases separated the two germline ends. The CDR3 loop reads CASSSLGRDLIGYTF. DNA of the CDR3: TGTGCCAGCAGTTCTTTGGGGCGCGACCTAATAGGCTACACCTTC.

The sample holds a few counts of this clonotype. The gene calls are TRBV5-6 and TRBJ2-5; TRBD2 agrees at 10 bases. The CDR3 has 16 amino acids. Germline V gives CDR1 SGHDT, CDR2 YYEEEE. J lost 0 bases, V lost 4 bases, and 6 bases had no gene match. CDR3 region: CASSELAGSYQETQYF. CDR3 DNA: TGTGCCAGCAGCGAACTAGCGGGGTCATACCAAGAGACCCAGTACTTC.

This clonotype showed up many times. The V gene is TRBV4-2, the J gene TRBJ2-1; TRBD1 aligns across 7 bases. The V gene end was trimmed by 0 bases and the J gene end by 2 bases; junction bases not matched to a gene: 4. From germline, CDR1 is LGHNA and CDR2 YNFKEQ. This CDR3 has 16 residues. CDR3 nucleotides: TGTGCCAGCAGCCAAGATCGAGACAGGGCCTACAATGAGCAGTTCTTC. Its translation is CASSQDRDRAYNEQFF.

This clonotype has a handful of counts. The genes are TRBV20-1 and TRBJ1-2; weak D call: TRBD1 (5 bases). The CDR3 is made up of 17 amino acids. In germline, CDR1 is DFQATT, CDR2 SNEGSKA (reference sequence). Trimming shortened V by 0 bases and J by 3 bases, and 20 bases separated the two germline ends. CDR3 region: CSARDVRGSGWYYGYTF. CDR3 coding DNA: TGCAGTGCTAGAGATGTGAGGGGTTCAGGGTGGTACTATGGCTACACCTTC.

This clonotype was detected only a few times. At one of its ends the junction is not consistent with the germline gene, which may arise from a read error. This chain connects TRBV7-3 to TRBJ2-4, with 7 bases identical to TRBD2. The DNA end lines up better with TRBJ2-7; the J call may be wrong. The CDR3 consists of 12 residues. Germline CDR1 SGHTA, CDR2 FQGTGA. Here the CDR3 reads CANSLTSNEQYF. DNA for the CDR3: TGTGCCAACAGCTTGACTAGCAACGAGCAGTACTTC.

The CDR3 region is CSVVWVRTATDTQYF. The CDR3 DNA is TGCAGCGTTGTTTGGGTGCGGACAGCCACAGATACGCAGTATTTT. The genes are TRBV29-1 and TRBJ2-3; TRBD1 might be the D (6 bases). Germline V gene data show CDR1 as SQVTM and CDR2 as ANQGSEA. The CDR3 consists of 15 residues. Trimming shortened V by 4 bases and J by 2 bases, and 16 bases separated the two germline ends.